This T cell receptor beta chain was documented in a study of T cells in Graves' hyperthyroidism and ophthalmopathy. RNA transcripts yielded amplified TCR beta CDR3 regions. First-round RT-PCR of the TCR CDR3 relied on the HTBI primer set. TCRdb called the multiplex PCR reads again in MiXCR, with one record for every CDR3 protein. Here the sample spans 600,000 to 700,000 distinct CDR3 sequences, about 45% being singletons. This receptor was obtained from an adult man with Graves' disease, either hyperthyroidism or ophthalmopathy (not recorded which). The material sequenced was peripheral blood or thyroid tissue (not recorded which).

CDR3 DNA: TGTGCCAGCAGCTTATGGCAGGATAGCAATCAGCCCCTCCACTTT. It yields the protein CASSLWQDSNQPLHF. V is TRBV13 and J is TRBJ1-6; D is unresolved. V lost 2 bases and J lost 13, with 18 bases in between. This CDR3 has 15 residues. Germline V gene lookup returns CDR1 PRHDT and CDR2 FYEKMQ (reference sequence).